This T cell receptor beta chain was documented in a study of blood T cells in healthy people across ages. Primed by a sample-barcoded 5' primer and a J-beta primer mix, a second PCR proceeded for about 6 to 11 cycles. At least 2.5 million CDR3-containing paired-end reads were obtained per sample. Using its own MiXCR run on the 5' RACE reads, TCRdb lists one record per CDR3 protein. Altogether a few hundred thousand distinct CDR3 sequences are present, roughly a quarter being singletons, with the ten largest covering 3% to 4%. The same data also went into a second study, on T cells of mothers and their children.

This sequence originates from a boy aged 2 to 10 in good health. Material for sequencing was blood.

As DNA, the CDR3 is TGTGCCAGCAGACGCGAGTTGTCCTCCTACAATGAGCAGTTCTTC. Translated: CASRRELSSYNEQFF. The chain couples TRBV6-2 or TRBV6-3 to TRBJ2-1; D not certain. Trimming removed 6 bases at V and 0 bases at J, with 12 bases between. Germline lookup yields CDR1 MNHEY and CDR2 SVGEGT. This CDR3 spans 15 amino acids.